The 3 T cell receptor beta chains listed next were all sequenced from one sample in a study of OX40 agonist ivuxolimab in advanced cancers. Sequencing used immunoSEQ multiplex PCR; TCRdb keeps in-frame clones, though not all of them. The sample consists of 65,000 to 95,000 clones, approximately 85% of them appearing once. The sample consisted of CD4+ or CD8+ T cells sorted from blood, taken in a trial of the OX40 agonist ivuxolimab. These receptors all come from an adult with an advanced solid tumor such as melanoma, head and neck, liver or kidney cancer.

The genes are TRBV10-1 and TRBJ1-2; D remains unclear. V lost 2 bases, J lost 7 bases, and 11 bases lay in between. Germline CDR1 reads WNHNN; CDR2 reads SYGVQD (reference sequence). This CDR3 is built from 13 residues. Here the CDR3 reads CASSEGRVTGYTF. The CDR3 bases are TGCGCCAGCAGTGAGGGAAGGGTGACTGGCTACACCTTC.

The rearrangement joins TRBV15 to TRBJ2-1; 10 bases align to TRBD1. Germline-derived CDR1 and CDR2 are LNHNV and YYDKDF (reference sequence). The CDR3 spans 16 residues. The trim removed 0 bases at V and 5 bases at J, leaving 4 bases unmatched. CDR3 region: CATSRERTGGNNEQFF. The CDR3 DNA sequence: TGTGCCACCAGCAGAGAAAGGACAGGGGGGAACAATGAGCAGTTCTTC.

This clone was seen a single time. The V call is TRBV2, the J call TRBJ2-1; D gene ambiguous. This CDR3 region has 11 residues. The ends were cut back, 6 bases at V and 4 bases at J, with 4 bases in the middle. CDR1 and CDR2 (germline): SNHLY, FYNNEI. CDR3 protein: CASSQYNEQFF. CDR3 DNA sequence: TGTGCCAGCAGCCAGTACAATGAGCAGTTCTTC.